These 6 T cell receptor beta chains were sequenced from one sample in a study of T cell clonality in common variable immunodeficiency (dated by TCRdb to 2015 to 2017). Library preparation was by the immunoSEQ multiplex PCR assay. This immuneACCESS table, as held by TCRdb, lists in-frame sequences with V and J called but not all clones. Of the missing ones, under half trace to an unresolved V gene in checked studies; the others have no known cause. The table notes approximately 44,000 clones here, none of them singletons. Together, the top ten hold 8% to 13% of the sample. Source material: peripheral blood mononuclear cells. The source of these receptors is a person aged 18 to 75 in good health.

This clone was detected ten times or more. The read comes to an end 3 residues before the CDR3 does, leaving the germline J gene to fill in the end. The chain is built from TRBV9 and TRBJ1-1; D is unresolved. Germline CDR1 reads SGDLS; CDR2 reads YYNGEE. Trimming stripped 4 bases from V and 0 bases from J, with 10 bases between. CDR3 size: 14 residues. The chain's CDR3 is CASSPWLVNTEAFF. The CDR3 DNA, read in part, is TGTGCCAGCAGCCCCTGGCTAGTGAACACTGAA.

This clone was detected a few times. CDR3 protein: CASSSGGFSGNTIYF. The sequenced CDR3 bases are TGTGCCAGCAGCTCCGGGGGGTTCTCTGGAAACACC. The rearrangement links TRBV7-9 to TRBJ1-3; D perhaps matches TRBD1 (5 bases). The CDR3 end lies 3 residues beyond the end of the read and is filled in from the germline J gene. The CDR3 loop spans 15 amino acids. Germline lookup yields CDR1 SEHNR and CDR2 FQNEAQ (reference sequence). The germline V and J ends were trimmed by 4 bases and 0 bases, with 10 bases remaining between them.

This clone came up many times. Read coverage stops 3 residues before the CDR3 terminus; the germline J gene supplies the remainder. The chain links TRBV30 to TRBJ1-1; TRBD1 matches 8 bases. The CDR3 has 13 amino acids. Trimming at V came to 2 bases and at J to 7 bases, leaving 6 bases not matched to a gene. From germline, CDR1 is GTSNPN and CDR2 SVGIG (reference sequence). The CDR3: CAWSWAGGVEAFF. The DNA read from the CDR3 is TGTGCCTGGAGTTGGGCAGGGGGCGTTGAA. Full variable domain (remainder filled in from reference TRBV30 and TRBJ1-1): SQTIHQWPATLVQPVGSPLSLECTVEGTSNPNLYWYRQAAGRGLQLLFYSVGIGQISSEVPQNLSASRPQDRQFILSSKKLLLSDSGFYLCAWSWAGGVEAFFGQGTRLTVV.

There are many counts of this clone. The CDR3 bases that were read are TGCGCCAGCAGCTTGTACGCGACTAGCGGGAGGAGCTCCTACAATGAG. Translating gives CASSLYATSGRSSYNE. The CDR3, in full, reads CASSLYATSGRSSYNEQFF. This sequence joins TRBV5-1 and TRBJ2-1, with 13 bases matching TRBD2. Read data end 3 residues before the CDR3 end; the end is taken from the germline J gene. This CDR3 is built from 19 residues. Germline CDR1 reads SGHRS; CDR2 reads YFSETQ. After removal of 1 base from V and 0 bases from J, the junction contained 7 bases not matched to a gene.

In its sample, this clone was seen many times. The read gets to within 3 residues of the CDR3 end, and the germline J gene fills in the rest. V and J are TRBV10-3 and TRBJ1-4; 9 bases are a match to TRBD1. The germline V gene has CDR1 ENHRY and CDR2 SYGVKD. J gave up 4 bases and V 5 bases, and 2 bases lay outside the gene matches. The CDR3 is 14 amino acids. CDR3 sequence: CAISRQGGNEKLFF. CDR3 DNA, as far as it was read: TGTGCCATCAGTCGACAGGGGGGTAATGAAAAA.

The sample holds many counts of this clone. The CDR3 loop reads CASGQERTETQYF. The sequenced part of the CDR3 DNA is TGCGCCAGCGGCCAGGAGCGGACAGAGACC. The V and J genes are TRBV5-1 and TRBJ2-5; TRBD2 might be the D (5 bases). The read halts 3 residues ahead of the CDR3 end, with the missing end drawn from the germline J gene. Germline V gene sequence: CDR1 SGHRS, CDR2 YFSETQ. This CDR3 spans 13 amino acids. V lost 7 bases and J 4 bases, leaving 14 bases between the germline ends.